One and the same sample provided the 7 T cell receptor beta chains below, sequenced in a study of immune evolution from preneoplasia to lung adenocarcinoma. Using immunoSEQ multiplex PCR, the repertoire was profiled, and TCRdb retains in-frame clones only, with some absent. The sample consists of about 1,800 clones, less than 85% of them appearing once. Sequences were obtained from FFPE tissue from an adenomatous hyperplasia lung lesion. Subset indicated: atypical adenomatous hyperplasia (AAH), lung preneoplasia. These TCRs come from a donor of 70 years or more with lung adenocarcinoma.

CDR3 amino acids: CSVLDNSNQPQHF. DNA for the CDR3: TGCAGCGTTTTAGACAATAGCAATCAGCCCCAGCATTTT. This chain connects TRBV29-1 to TRBJ1-5; no clear D. This CDR3 is built from 13 residues. V was cut by 5 bases and J by 0 bases, with 8 bases left in between. The germline CDR1 and CDR2 sequences are SQVTM and ANQGSEA.

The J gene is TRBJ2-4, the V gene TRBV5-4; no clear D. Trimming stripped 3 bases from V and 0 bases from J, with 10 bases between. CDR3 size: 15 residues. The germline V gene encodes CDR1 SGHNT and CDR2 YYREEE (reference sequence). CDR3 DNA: TGTGCCAGCAGCTCCGGGCCGCAAGCCAAAAACATTCAGTACTTC. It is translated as CASSSGPQAKNIQYF.

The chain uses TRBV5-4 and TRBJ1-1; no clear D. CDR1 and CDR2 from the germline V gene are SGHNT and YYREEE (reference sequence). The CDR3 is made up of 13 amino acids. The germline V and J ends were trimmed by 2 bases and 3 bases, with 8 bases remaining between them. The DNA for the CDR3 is TGTGCCAGCAGCTTCGACCGATACACTGAAGCTTTCTTT. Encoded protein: CASSFDRYTEAFF.

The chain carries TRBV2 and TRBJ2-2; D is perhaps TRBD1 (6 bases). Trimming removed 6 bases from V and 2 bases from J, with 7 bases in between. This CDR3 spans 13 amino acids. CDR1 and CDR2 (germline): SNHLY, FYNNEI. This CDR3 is CASRDSNTGELFF. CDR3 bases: TGTGCCAGCAGGGACAGTAACACCGGGGAGCTGTTTTTT.

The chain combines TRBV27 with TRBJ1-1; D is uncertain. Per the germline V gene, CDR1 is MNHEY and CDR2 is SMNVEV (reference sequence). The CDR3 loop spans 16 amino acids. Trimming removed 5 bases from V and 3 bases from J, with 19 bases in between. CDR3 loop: CASSPLFVGSDTEAFF. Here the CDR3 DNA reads TGTGCCAGCAGTCCCCTATTCGTGGGGTCGGACACTGAAGCTTTCTTT.

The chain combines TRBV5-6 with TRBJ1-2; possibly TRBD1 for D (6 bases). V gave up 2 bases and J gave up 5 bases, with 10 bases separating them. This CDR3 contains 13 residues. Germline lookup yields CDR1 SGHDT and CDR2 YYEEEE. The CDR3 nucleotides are TGTGCCAGCAGCTTAGGACAGCAATATGGCTACACCTTC. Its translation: CASSLGQQYGYTF.

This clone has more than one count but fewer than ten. As DNA, the CDR3 is TGTGCCAGCAAGGACCGAATGAACACTGAAGCTTTCTTT. It encodes CASKDRMNTEAFF. The rearrangement links TRBV11-2 to TRBJ1-1; D unclear. Trimming took 7 bases from V and 0 from J, leaving 9 bases between them. Per the germline V gene, CDR1 is SGHAT and CDR2 is FQNNGV. There are 13 residues in the CDR3. Combining the CDR3 with reference TRBV11-2 and TRBJ1-1 gives the whole variable domain EAGVAQSPRYKIIEKRQSVAFWCNPISGHATLYWYQQILGQGPKLLIQFQNNGVVDDSQLPKDRFSAERLKGVDSTLKIQPAKLEDSAVYLCASKDRMNTEAFFGQGTRLTVV.